The sequence of this TCR beta chain was determined in a study of beta chain features in type 1 diabetes. Study as a whole: Age, gender and cell yields were alike across patients and healthy donors.

Every bit of the isolated RNA underwent reverse transcription, so sequencing read expressed TCRB transcripts. TCRdb keeps only in-frame clones here, not all; method: immunoSEQ multiplex PCR. The table lists 250,000 to 300,000 clones, around 7.8% of them singletons. The CDR3 covers 16 residues. Trimming removed 1 base from V and 3 bases from J, with 15 bases in between. The V gene's germline CDR1 is LGHNA and CDR2 YNFKEQ. This clone was found a few times. The sequencing input was central memory CD4+ T cells from blood. V gene TRBV4-2 combines with J gene TRBJ1-1; the D is unclear. The sequence derives from a woman aged 18-29 years in good health. The CDR3 DNA sequence: TGTGCCAGCAGCCAAGCTCCCTCAAACCGGGACACTGAAGCTTTCTTT. Amino acids: CASSQAPSNRDTEAFF.